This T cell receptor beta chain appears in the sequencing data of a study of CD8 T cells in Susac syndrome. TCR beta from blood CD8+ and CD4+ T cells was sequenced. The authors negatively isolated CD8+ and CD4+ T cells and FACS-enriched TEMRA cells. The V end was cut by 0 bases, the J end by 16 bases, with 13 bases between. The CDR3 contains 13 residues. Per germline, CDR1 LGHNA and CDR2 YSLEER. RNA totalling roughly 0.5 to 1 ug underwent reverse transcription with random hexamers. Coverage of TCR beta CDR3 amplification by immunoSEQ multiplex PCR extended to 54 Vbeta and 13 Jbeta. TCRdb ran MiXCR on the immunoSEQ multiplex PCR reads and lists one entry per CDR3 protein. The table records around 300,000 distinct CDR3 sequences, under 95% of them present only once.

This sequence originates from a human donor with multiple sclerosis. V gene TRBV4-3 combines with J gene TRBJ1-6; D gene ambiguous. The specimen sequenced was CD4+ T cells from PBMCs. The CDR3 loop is CASSQDSAQSLHF. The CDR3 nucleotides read TGCGCCAGCAGCCAAGACTCCGCTCAGTCGCTCCACTTT.